The rows below give T cell receptor beta chains drawn from one sample of a study of T cells in localized non-small cell lung cancer. The table came from immunoSEQ multiplex PCR; TCRdb's copy has only in-frame clones and leaves some out. The sample includes approximately 3,000 clones, under 30% of them seen just once. The source was normal lung tissue next to the tumor, collected before any cancer treatment. These receptors were collected from a woman aged 35-75 years with stage I lung adenocarcinoma. The CDR3 runs from the conserved cysteine through the conserved F or W. Each record gives: clone size, J gene, D gene, V gene, CDR3 protein, CDR3 DNA. A D gene is named only where the DNA matches it firmly. Clone sizes are given selectively: once, few, many, or a class where the clone is expanded.

.	TRBJ2-2	TRBD2	TRBV11-3	CASSLQEGLAGVAGELFF	TGTGCCAGCAGCTTACAGGAGGGACTAGCGGGAGTTGCCGGGGAGCTGTTTTTT
medium-sized	TRBJ1-4	.	TRBV11-3	CASSSGGAPGVQLFF	TGTGCCAGCAGCTCCGGTGGTGCCCCCGGAGTACAACTGTTTTTT
hyperexpanded	TRBJ2-5	TRBD1	TRBV25-1	CASSESRQGKTQYF	TGTGCCAGCAGTGAATCTAGACAGGGGAAGACCCAGTACTTC
few	TRBJ2-5	.	TRBV30	CAWSVSGVGGRETQYF	TGTGCCTGGAGTGTATCAGGGGTAGGAGGTAGAGAGACCCAGTACTTC
.	TRBJ1-2	TRBD1	TRBV6-8	CASSDRGTNYGYTF	TGTGCCAGCAGTGACAGGGGAACTAACTATGGCTACACCTTC
few	TRBJ2-3	.	TRBV7-5	CASSPAGGSTDTQYF	TGTGCCAGCAGCCCTGCGGGGGGGAGCACAGATACGCAGTATTTT
.	TRBJ2-6	.	TRBV11-3	CASSWGLLSGANVLTF	TGTGCCAGCAGCTGGGGACTTCTCTCTGGGGCCAACGTCCTGACTTTC
.	TRBJ1-4	TRBD1	TRBV19	CASRDRNEKLFF	TGTGCCAGTCGGGACAGGAATGAAAAACTGTTTTTT
.	TRBJ2-4	TRBD2	TRBV28	CASRGEGNPKGRIQYF	TGTGCCAGCAGGGGGGAGGGTAACCCCAAGGGGCGCATTCAGTACTTC
medium-sized	TRBJ2-5	TRBD2	TRBV28	CASSLLSAGVQETQYF	TGTGCCAGCAGTCTCCTGTCGGCGGGGGTTCAAGAGACCCAGTACTTC
.	TRBJ1-1	.	TRBV29-1	CSVGQMNTEAFF	TGCAGCGTTGGACAGATGAACACTGAAGCTTTCTTT
few	TRBJ2-7	.	TRBV10-3	CAISLGRGYEQYF	TGTGCCATCAGCCTCGGTCGGGGCTACGAGCAGTACTTC
.	TRBJ2-3	TRBD2	TRBV28	CASSPPSGLTDTQYF	TGTGCCAGCAGCCCCCCTAGCGGGCTCACAGATACGCAGTATTTT
few	TRBJ1-1	.	TRBV7-6	CASSLGGRNTEAFF	TGTGCCAGCAGCTTGGGGGGGCGAAACACTGAAGCTTTCTTT